The clone carrying this T cell receptor (beta chain) came up a few times. The antigen remains undetermined. The CDR3 consists of 11 residues. Per the germline V gene, CDR1 is LNHDA and CDR2 is SQIVND (reference sequence). The V end was cut by 1 base, the J end by 7 bases, with 4 bases between. The data derive from a study of OX40 agonist ivuxolimab in advanced cancers. The overall study: Age averaged around 58 years (range about 20 to 80), and more than 80% were male.

Using immunoSEQ multiplex PCR, the repertoire was profiled, and TCRdb retains in-frame clones only, with some absent. The repertoire holds fewer than 15,000 clones, with about 93% as singletons. Study-level findings and limits: Both CD4+ and CD8+ T cell populations in blood had undergone clonal expansion by week 6 at 0.1 to 3.0 mg/kg.

The sequenced sample was CD4+ or CD8+ T cells sorted from blood, obtained in a trial of the OX40 agonist ivuxolimab. The source is an adult with an advanced solid tumor such as melanoma, head and neck, liver or kidney cancer. The V and J genes are TRBV19 and TRBJ1-1; D is unresolved. Here the CDR3 DNA reads TGTGCCAGTAGTATAGGAGGTGAAGCTTTCTTT. Protein: CASSIGGEAFF.